This TCR beta chain was found in a study of cytomegalovirus exposure and HLA in healthy donors. Whole-study findings and limits: In an earlier analysis, in about 530 donors, most V segments appeared productive either ~90% or ~30% of the time.

The germline V gene encodes CDR1 WSHSY and CDR2 SAAADI. With 6 bases removed from V and 2 bases from J, the gap between germline ends came to 10 bases. The CDR3 is 13 amino acids. With 60 Vbeta and 13 Jbeta primers, the PCR was carried out. The table came from immunoSEQ multiplex PCR; TCRdb's copy has only in-frame clones and leaves some out. The table records about 180,000 clones, 60% to 85% of them present only once. In the case of this clone: Its antigen is not identified.

The chain combines TRBV10-2 with TRBJ1-2; tentative D call: TRBD1 (5 bases). Material: PBMCs. The sequence came from a man aged 40-50 years in good health and CMV-seronegative. Written as DNA, the CDR3 is TGCGCCAGCAGCCGACAGTTGAACTATGGCTACACCTTC. Its protein is CASSRQLNYGYTF.